These 2 T cell receptor beta chains were all obtained from the same sample, sequenced in a study of shared clonotypes between healthy human individuals. Some clones are missing from TCRdb's copy, which holds only in-frame ones; the method was immunoSEQ multiplex PCR. The data hold roughly 2,000,000 clones, with about 94% observed a single time. Naive-designated CD8 cells lacked CD45RO, were positively enriched for CCR7, and omitted terminally differentiated effector memory CD45RA+ cells. Sequenced input: naive CD8+ T cells from PBMCs. These receptor sequences come from a man aged 18 to 29 in good health. Some clones in this sample may be carry-over from other donors' samples.

This rearrangement joins TRBV11-2 to TRBJ2-2; D not resolved. V was trimmed by 5 bases and J by 2 bases, leaving 15 bases between them. Germline CDR1 and CDR2: SGHAT and FQNNGV. The CDR3 has 16 amino acids. The CDR3 DNA follows: TGTGCCAGCAGCCCCACCGTGTATCCAAACACCGGGGAGCTGTTTTTT. The encoded protein is CASSPTVYPNTGELFF.

This clone was observed a handful of times. The V gene is TRBV6-1, the J gene TRBJ1-1; no reliable D call. Germline V gene lookup returns CDR1 MNHNS and CDR2 SASEGT. V was cut by 6 bases and J by 3 bases, with 5 bases left in between. This CDR3 has 11 residues. CDR3 nucleotide sequence: TGTGCCAGCAGGTGGGACACTGAAGCTTTCTTT. Translated, it gives CASRWDTEAFF.